The clone carrying this T cell receptor beta chain came up many times. These data are taken from a study of blood T cell repertoires in COVID-19. Overall study context: T cells, B-cell-depleted T cells, or PBMCs provided the cDNA or gDNA that served as material.

Sequencing was performed with immunoSEQ multiplex PCR; in TCRdb, only in-frame clones are kept and a portion is missing. The sample consists of around 130,000 clones, around three quarters of them appearing once. What was sequenced was peripheral blood. The clonotype originates from a man aged 45-60 years with acute or convalescent COVID-19.

This CDR3 is CASPKSRDRGGNYGYTF. In nucleotides, the CDR3 is TGTGCCAGCCCCAAGTCCCGGGACAGGGGCGGGAACTATGGCTACACCTTC. The rearrangement uses TRBV9 and TRBJ1-2; TRBD1 matches 10 bases. The V segment lost 7 bases and the J segment 2 bases; nucleotides outside the gene matches: 14. Germline V gene sequence: CDR1 SGDLS, CDR2 YYNGEE. There are 17 residues in the CDR3. The variable domain in full, completed from reference TRBV9 and TRBJ1-2, reads DSGVTQTPKHLITATGQRVTLRCSPRSGDLSVYWYQQSLDQGLQFLIQYYNGEERAKGNILERFSAQQFPDLHSELNLSSLELGDSALYFCASPKSRDRGGNYGYTFGSGTRLTVV.